The text below deals with one T cell receptor beta chain. There are 15 residues in the CDR3. The germline V gene has CDR1 LNHDA and CDR2 SQIVND (reference sequence). Germline trimming cut 1 base from V and 1 base from J; bases unmatched to any gene: 2. This sample stems from a study of blood T cell repertoires in COVID-19. Study-wide background: The study counted Cohort 3 donors as recovered given two negative PCRs, clearance, or symptom resolution. Sources were T cells, B-cell-depleted T cells, or PBMCs; the material itself was cDNA or gDNA.

Ages ranged from about 18 to 89 years, with residence in around 24 US areas. As originally analysed: Cell counts per sample came from amplifying reference gene primers. Clones were read by immunoSEQ multiplex PCR, and TCRdb kept only the in-frame ones, dropping some. Clonal size and the V and J genes are those of that table, whereas D and trimming came from the DNA. The data contain some 160,000 clones, around three quarters of them singletons. The chain employs TRBV19 and TRBJ2-7; 9 bases line up with TRBD2. Source material: PBMCs or T cells enriched from blood (not recorded which). The TCR was taken from a woman between 70 and 85 years old in a cohort exposed to, infected with or recovered from COVID-19 (not recorded which). CDR3 DNA: TGTGCCAGTAGTATAGCTAGCGGGATTTCCTACGAGCAGTACTTC. It yields the protein CASSIASGISYEQYF.